Listed below are T cell receptor beta chains from one sample, sequenced in a study of shared clonotypes between healthy human individuals. Sequenced by immunoSEQ multiplex PCR; TCRdb stores in-frame clones only, minus some. The table has fewer than 1.8 million clones, roughly 98.5% seen once. The sequencing input was naive CD4+ T cells sorted from blood. These receptors were obtained from a young man in good health. Both conserved end residues are part of each CDR3. The D gene is left open where the match is weak. The listing skips clone size in some rows; elsewhere it reads once, few, many or a size class.

cdr3_aa: CASSSGLAGDSQFF; cdr3_nt: TGTGCCAGCAGCTCCGGACTAGCGGGAGATTCGCAGTTCTTC; clone_size: NA; j_call: TRBJ2-1; d_call: TRBD2; v_call: TRBV5-4
cdr3_aa: CAWKTGLNTEAFF; cdr3_nt: TGTGCCTGGAAAACAGGGTTGAACACTGAAGCTTTCTTT; clone_size: NA; j_call: TRBJ1-1; d_call: NA; v_call: TRBV30
cdr3_aa: CASSEVAGGFTGELFF; cdr3_nt: TGTGCCAGCAGTGAGGTAGCGGGAGGCTTCACCGGGGAGCTGTTTTTT; clone_size: once; j_call: TRBJ2-2; d_call: TRBD2; v_call: TRBV25-1
cdr3_aa: CASSFFSGTGAFF; cdr3_nt: TGTGCCAGCAGTTTTTTCTCCGGGACAGGGGCTTTCTTT; clone_size: NA; j_call: TRBJ1-1; d_call: TRBD1; v_call: TRBV14
cdr3_aa: CASSVGTSGRVSYNEQFF; cdr3_nt: TGTGCCAGCAGCGTAGGGACTAGCGGGAGGGTCTCCTACAATGAGCAGTTCTTC; clone_size: NA; j_call: TRBJ2-1; d_call: TRBD2; v_call: TRBV7-3
cdr3_aa: CASSPSGRDNEQFF; cdr3_nt: TGTGCCAGCAGCCCTAGCGGGAGAGACAATGAGCAGTTCTTC; clone_size: once; j_call: TRBJ2-1; d_call: TRBD2; v_call: TRBV7-9
cdr3_aa: CASSSGQLSRTSGNEQFF; cdr3_nt: TGTGCCAGCAGCTCAGGGCAGTTATCCAGGACTAGCGGGAATGAGCAGTTCTTC; clone_size: NA; j_call: TRBJ2-1; d_call: TRBD2; v_call: TRBV7-9
cdr3_aa: CASSSTGGNRYEQYF; cdr3_nt: TGTGCCAGCAGCTCGACAGGGGGAAACCGCTACGAGCAGTACTTC; clone_size: NA; j_call: TRBJ2-7; d_call: TRBD1; v_call: TRBV7-9
cdr3_aa: CASSPGGEWGNEQFF; cdr3_nt: TGTGCCAGCAGTCCTGGTGGGGAGTGGGGCAATGAGCAGTTCTTC; clone_size: NA; j_call: TRBJ2-1; d_call: NA; v_call: TRBV27
cdr3_aa: CASSRWPLNNEQFF; cdr3_nt: TGCGCCAGCAGCCGGTGGCCACTAAACAATGAGCAGTTCTTC; clone_size: NA; j_call: TRBJ2-1; d_call: NA; v_call: TRBV4-3
cdr3_aa: CASSPSGSGYEQYF; cdr3_nt: TGCGCCAGCAGCCCTTCGGGGAGCGGCTACGAGCAGTACTTC; clone_size: NA; j_call: TRBJ2-7; d_call: NA; v_call: TRBV5-1
cdr3_aa: CASSSNAFF; cdr3_nt: TGTGCCAGCAGCTCCAATGCTTTCTTT; clone_size: NA; j_call: TRBJ1-1; d_call: NA; v_call: TRBV5-8
cdr3_aa: CASSRDSYEQYF; cdr3_nt: TGTGCCAGCAGCCGCGACTCCTACGAGCAGTACTTC; clone_size: NA; j_call: TRBJ2-7; d_call: NA; v_call: TRBV5-4
cdr3_aa: CASSFARTGAGYGYTF; cdr3_nt: TGTGCCAGCAGCTTCGCCCGGACAGGGGCTGGCTATGGCTACACCTTC; clone_size: NA; j_call: TRBJ1-2; d_call: TRBD1; v_call: TRBV7-2
cdr3_aa: CASRPGTSGANEQFF; cdr3_nt: TGTGCCAGCAGGCCCGGGACTAGCGGAGCCAATGAGCAGTTCTTC; clone_size: NA; j_call: TRBJ2-1; d_call: TRBD2; v_call: TRBV28
cdr3_aa: CASSPSLHSEQYF; cdr3_nt: TGTGCCAGCAGCCCCTCACTCCACTCGGAGCAGTACTTC; clone_size: NA; j_call: TRBJ2-7; d_call: NA; v_call: TRBV9
cdr3_aa: CASSEVGTGAGANVLTF; cdr3_nt: TGTGCCAGCAGTGAAGTAGGGACAGGGGCTGGGGCCAACGTCCTGACTTTC; clone_size: NA; j_call: TRBJ2-6; d_call: TRBD1; v_call: TRBV6-1
cdr3_aa: CAIRGDSGDQPQHF; cdr3_nt: TGTGCCATCAGGGGGGACAGTGGGGATCAGCCCCAGCATTTT; clone_size: NA; j_call: TRBJ1-5; d_call: TRBD1; v_call: TRBV10-3
cdr3_aa: CASSLISGRASPNEQFF; cdr3_nt: TGTGCCAGCAGCTTAATTAGCGGGAGGGCCTCTCCCAATGAGCAGTTCTTC; clone_size: NA; j_call: TRBJ2-1; d_call: TRBD2; v_call: TRBV7-6
cdr3_aa: CASSLAQTTGELFF; cdr3_nt: TGTGCCAGCAGCTTAGCCCAAACTACCGGGGAGCTGTTTTTT; clone_size: NA; j_call: TRBJ2-2; d_call: NA; v_call: TRBV7-2
cdr3_aa: CASSNKGGESKNIQYF; cdr3_nt: TGTGCCAGCAGCAACAAAGGGGGCGAGTCCAAAAACATTCAGTACTTC; clone_size: NA; j_call: TRBJ2-4; d_call: TRBD1; v_call: TRBV11-2
cdr3_aa: CASSPSGGRPIVEQFF; cdr3_nt: TGTGCCAGCAGCCCTTCTGGCGGGAGGCCCATTGTGGAGCAGTTCTTC; clone_size: NA; j_call: TRBJ2-1; d_call: TRBD2; v_call: TRBV7-2
cdr3_aa: CASSVAGLAGYNEQFF; cdr3_nt: TGTGCCAGCAGCGTAGCGGGACTAGCGGGCTACAATGAGCAGTTCTTC; clone_size: NA; j_call: TRBJ2-1; d_call: TRBD2; v_call: TRBV9
cdr3_aa: CASSLAGQTNEQFF; cdr3_nt: TGTGCCAGCAGCTTGGCGGGACAGACCAATGAGCAGTTCTTC; clone_size: NA; j_call: TRBJ2-1; d_call: TRBD1; v_call: TRBV5-6
cdr3_aa: CASSPKLENTEAFF; cdr3_nt: TGTGCCAGCAGCCCAAAGCTGGAGAACACTGAAGCTTTCTTT; clone_size: NA; j_call: TRBJ1-1; d_call: NA; v_call: TRBV11-2
cdr3_aa: CASITRARYEQYF; cdr3_nt: TGTGCCAGCATTACCCGGGCCAGATACGAGCAGTACTTC; clone_size: NA; j_call: TRBJ2-7; d_call: NA; v_call: TRBV6-1
cdr3_aa: CASSISRGITSYEQYF; cdr3_nt: TGTGCCAGTAGTATCAGCAGGGGGATAACCTCCTACGAGCAGTACTTC; clone_size: NA; j_call: TRBJ2-7; d_call: TRBD1; v_call: TRBV19
cdr3_aa: CASSDGGPGQGYNEQFF; cdr3_nt: TGTGCCAGCAGTGATGGGGGGCCGGGACAGGGCTACAATGAGCAGTTCTTC; clone_size: NA; j_call: TRBJ2-1; d_call: TRBD1; v_call: TRBV2
cdr3_aa: CASSPLRGGPGNTIYF; cdr3_nt: TGTGCCAGCAGCCCTCTGAGAGGGGGCCCTGGAAACACCATATATTTT; clone_size: NA; j_call: TRBJ1-3; d_call: TRBD1; v_call: TRBV11-2
cdr3_aa: CASSLLRSTGANTGELFF; cdr3_nt: TGTGCCAGCAGCTTATTAAGGTCAACGGGGGCGAACACCGGGGAGCTGTTTTTT; clone_size: NA; j_call: TRBJ2-2; d_call: NA; v_call: TRBV11-2
cdr3_aa: CASSLGRTTYGYTF; cdr3_nt: TGTGCCAGCAGTTTAGGGAGGACAACCTATGGCTACACCTTC; clone_size: once; j_call: TRBJ1-2; d_call: NA; v_call: TRBV28
cdr3_aa: CASSESREDQYF; cdr3_nt: TGCGCCAGCAGTGAAAGCCGGGAGGACCAGTACTTC; clone_size: NA; j_call: TRBJ2-7; d_call: TRBD2; v_call: TRBV10-1
cdr3_aa: CASSLGRSSYNEQFF; cdr3_nt: TGTGCCAGCAGTTTGGGGCGGTCCTCCTACAATGAGCAGTTCTTC; clone_size: NA; j_call: TRBJ2-1; d_call: NA; v_call: TRBV27
cdr3_aa: CASSLLGQGSEQFF; cdr3_nt: TGTGCCAGCAGCTTGTTAGGCCAGGGATCTGAGCAGTTCTTC; clone_size: NA; j_call: TRBJ2-1; d_call: NA; v_call: TRBV5-5
cdr3_aa: CASSEPNPNTEAFF; cdr3_nt: TGTGCCAGCAGTGAACCAAACCCGAACACTGAAGCTTTCTTT; clone_size: NA; j_call: TRBJ1-1; d_call: NA; v_call: TRBV25-1
cdr3_aa: CASSLALRPYEQYF; cdr3_nt: TGTGCCAGCAGCTTAGCGCTAAGGCCCTACGAGCAGTACTTC; clone_size: NA; j_call: TRBJ2-7; d_call: NA; v_call: TRBV7-8
cdr3_aa: CASSPEGQGPQPQHF; cdr3_nt: TGCGCCAGCAGCCCAGAGGGACAGGGCCCTCAGCCCCAGCATTTT; clone_size: NA; j_call: TRBJ1-5; d_call: TRBD1; v_call: TRBV5-1
cdr3_aa: CASSWDPANEQYF; cdr3_nt: TGCGCCAGCAGCTGGGACCCAGCCAACGAGCAGTACTTC; clone_size: NA; j_call: TRBJ2-7; d_call: NA; v_call: TRBV5-1
cdr3_aa: CSVWKAEGAQPQHF; cdr3_nt: TGCAGCGTGTGGAAAGCCGAGGGGGCTCAGCCCCAGCATTTT; clone_size: NA; j_call: TRBJ1-5; d_call: TRBD1; v_call: TRBV29-1
cdr3_aa: CASSPVQGRNYGYTF; cdr3_nt: TGTGCCAGCTCACCTGTCCAGGGGAGGAACTATGGCTACACCTTC; clone_size: NA; j_call: TRBJ1-2; d_call: NA; v_call: TRBV18
cdr3_aa: CSGLGGAGDTQYF; cdr3_nt: TGCAGCGGGCTCGGAGGCGCGGGAGATACGCAGTATTTT; clone_size: NA; j_call: TRBJ2-3; d_call: NA; v_call: TRBV29-1
cdr3_aa: CASSYSGQDYEQYF; cdr3_nt: TGTGCCAGCAGTTACTCGGGACAGGACTACGAGCAGTACTTC; clone_size: NA; j_call: TRBJ2-7; d_call: TRBD1; v_call: TRBV6-5
cdr3_aa: CASSRWDKETQYF; cdr3_nt: TGTGCCAGCAGCCGATGGGATAAGGAGACCCAGTACTTC; clone_size: NA; j_call: TRBJ2-5; d_call: NA; v_call: TRBV14
cdr3_aa: CASSQVLGSGNTIYF; cdr3_nt: TGCGCCAGCAGCCAAGTCCTCGGCAGTGGAAACACCATATATTTT; clone_size: NA; j_call: TRBJ1-3; d_call: NA; v_call: TRBV4-3
cdr3_aa: CASSYRRESGGTDTQYF; cdr3_nt: TGCGCCAGCAGCTACCGGCGGGAGTCCGGGGGAACAGATACGCAGTATTTT; clone_size: NA; j_call: TRBJ2-3; d_call: TRBD2; v_call: TRBV5-1
cdr3_aa: CASSYSPGSSYEQYF; cdr3_nt: TGTGCCAGCAGTTACTCTCCAGGGAGCTCCTACGAGCAGTACTTC; clone_size: NA; j_call: TRBJ2-7; d_call: NA; v_call: TRBV6-5
cdr3_aa: CASSEFQGVADTQYF; cdr3_nt: TGTGCCAGCAGTGAATTCCAGGGGGTAGCAGATACGCAGTATTTT; clone_size: NA; j_call: TRBJ2-3; d_call: TRBD1; v_call: TRBV6-1
cdr3_aa: CASSVGGGDYEQYF; cdr3_nt: TGTGCCAGCAGCGTAGGTGGGGGGGACTACGAGCAGTACTTC; clone_size: few; j_call: TRBJ2-7; d_call: TRBD2; v_call: TRBV9